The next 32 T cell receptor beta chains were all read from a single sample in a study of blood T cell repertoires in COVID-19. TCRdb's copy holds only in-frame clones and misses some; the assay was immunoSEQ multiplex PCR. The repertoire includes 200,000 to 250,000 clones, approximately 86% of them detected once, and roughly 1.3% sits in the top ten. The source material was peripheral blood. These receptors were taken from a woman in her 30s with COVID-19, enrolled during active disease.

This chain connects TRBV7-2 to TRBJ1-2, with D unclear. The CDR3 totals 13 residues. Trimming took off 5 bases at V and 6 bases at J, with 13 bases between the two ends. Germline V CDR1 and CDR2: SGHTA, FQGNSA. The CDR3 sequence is CASSPPLTHGYTF. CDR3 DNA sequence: TGTGCCAGCAGCCCCCCCCTAACCCATGGCTACACCTTC.

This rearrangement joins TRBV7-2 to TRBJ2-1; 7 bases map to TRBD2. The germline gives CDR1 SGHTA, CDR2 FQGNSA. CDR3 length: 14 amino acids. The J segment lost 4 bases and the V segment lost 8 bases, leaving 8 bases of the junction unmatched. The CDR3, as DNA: TGTGCCAGCGTACCGGGACTAAGTTACAATGAGCAGTTCTTC. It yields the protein CASVPGLSYNEQFF.

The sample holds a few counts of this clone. The CDR3 nucleotides read TGTGCCAGCAGTTACTCGAGATCTGGGCACAATGAGCAGTTCTTC. Amino acid sequence: CASSYSRSGHNEQFF. The chain recombines TRBV6-5 with TRBJ2-1; no reliable D call. V was clipped by 0 bases and J by 5 bases, with 11 bases between them. Germline-derived CDR1 and CDR2 are MNHEY and SVGAGI. The CDR3 runs to 15 residues.

For the CDR3, the DNA is TGTGCCAGCAGCCCCCAGACAGGAACAAAGTCCTACGAGCAGTACTTC. Its translation is CASSPQTGTKSYEQYF. The chain couples TRBV5-4 to TRBJ2-7; D might be TRBD1 (6 bases). The germline V gene encodes CDR1 SGHNT and CDR2 YYREEE (reference sequence). CDR3 length: 16 residues. V dropped 4 bases and J dropped 1 base, with 18 bases sitting between them.

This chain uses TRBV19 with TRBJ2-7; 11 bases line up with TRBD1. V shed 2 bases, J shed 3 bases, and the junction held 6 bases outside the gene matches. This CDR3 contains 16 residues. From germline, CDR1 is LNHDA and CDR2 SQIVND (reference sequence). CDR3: CASSIYRTGGRYEQYF. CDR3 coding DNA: TGTGCCAGTAGTATATACAGGACAGGGGGCCGCTACGAGCAGTACTTC.

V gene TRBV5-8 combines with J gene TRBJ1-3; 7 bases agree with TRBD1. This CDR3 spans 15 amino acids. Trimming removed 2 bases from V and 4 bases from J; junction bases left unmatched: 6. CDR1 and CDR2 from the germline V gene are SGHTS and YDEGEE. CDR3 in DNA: TGTGCCAGCAGCTTTCTTAAGGGGGCAGGAAACACCATATATTTT. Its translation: CASSFLKGAGNTIYF.

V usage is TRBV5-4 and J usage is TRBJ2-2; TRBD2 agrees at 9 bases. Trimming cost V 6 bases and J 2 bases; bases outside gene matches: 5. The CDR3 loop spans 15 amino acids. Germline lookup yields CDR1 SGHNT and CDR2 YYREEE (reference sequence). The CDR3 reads CASTAGGRNTGELFF. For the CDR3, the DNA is TGTGCCAGCACCGCGGGGGGGCGAAACACCGGGGAGCTGTTTTTT.

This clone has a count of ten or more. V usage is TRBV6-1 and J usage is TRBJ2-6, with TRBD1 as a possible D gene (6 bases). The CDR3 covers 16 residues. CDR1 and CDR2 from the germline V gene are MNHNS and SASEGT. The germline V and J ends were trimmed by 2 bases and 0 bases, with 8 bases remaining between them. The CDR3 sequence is CASSELGASGANVLTF. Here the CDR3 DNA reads TGTGCCAGCAGTGAATTGGGGGCCTCTGGGGCCAACGTCCTGACTTTC.

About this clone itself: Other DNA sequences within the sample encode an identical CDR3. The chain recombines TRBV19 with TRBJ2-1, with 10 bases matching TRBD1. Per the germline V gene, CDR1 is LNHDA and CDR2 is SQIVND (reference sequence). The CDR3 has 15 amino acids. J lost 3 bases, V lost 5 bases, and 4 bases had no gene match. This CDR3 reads CASSPRTGGYNEQFF. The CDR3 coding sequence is TGTGCCAGTAGTCCCCGGACAGGGGGCTACAATGAGCAGTTCTTC.

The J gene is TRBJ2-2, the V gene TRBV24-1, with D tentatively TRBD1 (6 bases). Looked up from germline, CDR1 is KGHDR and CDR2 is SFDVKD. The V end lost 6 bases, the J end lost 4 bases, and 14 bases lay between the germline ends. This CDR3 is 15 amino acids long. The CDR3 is CATSPRVGATGELFF. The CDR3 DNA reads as TGTGCCACCAGTCCCCGGGTGGGGGCCACCGGGGAGCTGTTTTTT.

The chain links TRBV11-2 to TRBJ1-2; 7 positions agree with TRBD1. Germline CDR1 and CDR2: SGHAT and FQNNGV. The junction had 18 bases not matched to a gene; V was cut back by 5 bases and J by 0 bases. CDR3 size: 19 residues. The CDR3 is CASSPAAGTASFTNYGYTF. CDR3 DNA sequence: TGTGCCAGCAGCCCGGCCGCCGGGACAGCCTCATTTACTAACTATGGCTACACCTTC.

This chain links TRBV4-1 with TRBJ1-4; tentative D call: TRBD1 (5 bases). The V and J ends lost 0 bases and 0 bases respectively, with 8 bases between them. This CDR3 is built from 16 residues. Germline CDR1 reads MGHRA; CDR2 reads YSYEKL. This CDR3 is CASSQDQGATNEKLFF. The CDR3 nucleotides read TGCGCCAGCAGCCAAGACCAGGGCGCAACTAATGAAAAACTGTTTTTT.

The CDR3 protein is CSVAGLVPEAFF. Here the CDR3 DNA reads TGCAGCGTGGCCGGACTCGTCCCTGAAGCTTTCTTT. The chain employs TRBV29-1 and TRBJ1-1; D ambiguous. The CDR3 consists of 12 residues. The germline gives CDR1 SQVTM, CDR2 ANQGSEA. V was shortened by 6 bases and J by 6 bases, with 14 bases between the two germline ends.

CDR3 nucleotide sequence: TGTGCCAGCAACATTCTCTCCTACGAGCAGTACTTC. It specifies CASNILSYEQYF. This chain joins TRBV28 and TRBJ2-7, with D uncertain. Trimming left V 7 bases short and J 0 bases short, with 7 bases between. Germline V gene data show CDR1 as MDHEN and CDR2 as SYDVKM. The CDR3 runs 12 residues.

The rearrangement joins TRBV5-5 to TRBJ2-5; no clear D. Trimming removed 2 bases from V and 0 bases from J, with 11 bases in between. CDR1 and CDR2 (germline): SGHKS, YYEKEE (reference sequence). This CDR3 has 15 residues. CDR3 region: CASSFNPGYQETQYF. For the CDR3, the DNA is TGTGCCAGCAGCTTTAATCCAGGCTACCAAGAGACCCAGTACTTC.

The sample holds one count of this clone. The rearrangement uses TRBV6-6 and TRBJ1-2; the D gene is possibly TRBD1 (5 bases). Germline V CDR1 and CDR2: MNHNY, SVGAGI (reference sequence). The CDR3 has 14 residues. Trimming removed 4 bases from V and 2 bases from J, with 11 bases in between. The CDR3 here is CASSSQGSNYGYTF. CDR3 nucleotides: TGTGCCAGCAGTTCGCAGGGTAGCAACTATGGCTACACCTTC.

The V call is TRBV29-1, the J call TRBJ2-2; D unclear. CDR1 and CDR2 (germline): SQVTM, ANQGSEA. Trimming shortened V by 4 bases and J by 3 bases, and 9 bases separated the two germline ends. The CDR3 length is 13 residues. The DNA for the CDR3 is TGCAGCGTTGGCCAACTTGACACCGGGGAGCTGTTTTTT. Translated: CSVGQLDTGELFF.

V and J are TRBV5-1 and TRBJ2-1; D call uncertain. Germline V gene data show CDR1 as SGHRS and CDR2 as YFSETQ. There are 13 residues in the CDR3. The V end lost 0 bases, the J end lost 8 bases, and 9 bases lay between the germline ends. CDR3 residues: CASSLVLQDEQFF. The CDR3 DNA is TGCGCCAGCAGCTTGGTTCTCCAGGATGAGCAGTTCTTC.

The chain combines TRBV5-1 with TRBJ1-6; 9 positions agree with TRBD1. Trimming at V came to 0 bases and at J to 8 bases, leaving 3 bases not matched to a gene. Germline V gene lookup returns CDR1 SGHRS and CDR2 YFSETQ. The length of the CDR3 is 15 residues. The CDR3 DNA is TGCGCCAGCAGCTTGGCCGGGACAGGGTATTCACCCCTCCACTTT. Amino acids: CASSLAGTGYSPLHF.

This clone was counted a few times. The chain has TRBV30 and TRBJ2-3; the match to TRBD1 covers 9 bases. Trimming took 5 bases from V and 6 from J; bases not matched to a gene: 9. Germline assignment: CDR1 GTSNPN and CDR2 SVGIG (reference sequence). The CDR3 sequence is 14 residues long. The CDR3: CAWSTGTGPDTQYF. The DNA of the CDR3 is TGTGCCTGGTCTACCGGGACAGGGCCCGATACGCAGTATTTT.

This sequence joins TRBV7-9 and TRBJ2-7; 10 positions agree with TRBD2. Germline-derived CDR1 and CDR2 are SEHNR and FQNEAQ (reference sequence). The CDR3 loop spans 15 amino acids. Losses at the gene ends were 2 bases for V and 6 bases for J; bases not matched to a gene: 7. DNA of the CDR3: TGTGCCAGCAGCTTATTCGGACTAGCGGCACCCGAGCAGTACTTC. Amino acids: CASSLFGLAAPEQYF.

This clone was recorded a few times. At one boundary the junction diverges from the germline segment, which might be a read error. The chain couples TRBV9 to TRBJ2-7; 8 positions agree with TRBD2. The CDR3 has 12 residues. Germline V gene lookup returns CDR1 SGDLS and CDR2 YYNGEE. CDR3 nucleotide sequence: TGTGCCAGCAGCGCCCTCGGGGGGGGACAACACTTC. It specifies CASSALGGGQHF.

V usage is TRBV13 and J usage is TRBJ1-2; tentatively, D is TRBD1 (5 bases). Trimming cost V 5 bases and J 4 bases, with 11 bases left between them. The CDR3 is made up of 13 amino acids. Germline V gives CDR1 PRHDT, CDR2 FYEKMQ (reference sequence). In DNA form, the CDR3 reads TGTGCCAGCAGCATCAGGGTTAGCTATGGCTACACCTTC. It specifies CASSIRVSYGYTF.

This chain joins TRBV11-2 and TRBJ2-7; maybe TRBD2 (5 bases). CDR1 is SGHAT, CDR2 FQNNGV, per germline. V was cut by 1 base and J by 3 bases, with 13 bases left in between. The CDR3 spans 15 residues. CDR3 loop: CASSLVRGRVYEQYF. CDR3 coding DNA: TGTGCCAGCAGCTTAGTCCGGGGAAGGGTCTACGAGCAGTACTTC. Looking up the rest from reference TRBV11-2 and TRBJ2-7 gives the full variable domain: EAGVAQSPRYKIIEKRQSVAFWCNPISGHATLYWYQQILGQGPKLLIQFQNNGVVDDSQLPKDRFSAERLKGVDSTLKIQPAKLEDSAVYLCASSLVRGRVYEQYFGPGTRLTVT.

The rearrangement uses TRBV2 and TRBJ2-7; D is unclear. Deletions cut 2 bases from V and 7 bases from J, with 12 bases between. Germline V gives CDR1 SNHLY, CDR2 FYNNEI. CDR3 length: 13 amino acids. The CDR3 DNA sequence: TGTGCCAGCAGTGAAATCGGCTTCGGGGAGCAGTACTTC. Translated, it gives CASSEIGFGEQYF.

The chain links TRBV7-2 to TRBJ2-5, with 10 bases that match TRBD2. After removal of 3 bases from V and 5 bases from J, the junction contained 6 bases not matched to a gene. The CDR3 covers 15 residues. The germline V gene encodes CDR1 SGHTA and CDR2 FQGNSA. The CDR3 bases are TGTGCCAGCAGCTTCCTAGCGGGGGATGGGGAGACCCAGTACTTC. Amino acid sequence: CASSFLAGDGETQYF.

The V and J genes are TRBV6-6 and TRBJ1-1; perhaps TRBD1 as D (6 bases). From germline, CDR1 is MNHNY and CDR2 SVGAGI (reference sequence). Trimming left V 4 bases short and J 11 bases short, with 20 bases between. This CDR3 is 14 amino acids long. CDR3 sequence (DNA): TGTGCCAGCAGTTTCGGAGGGGGGGACGGCTCGGCTTTCTTT. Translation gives CASSFGGGDGSAFF.

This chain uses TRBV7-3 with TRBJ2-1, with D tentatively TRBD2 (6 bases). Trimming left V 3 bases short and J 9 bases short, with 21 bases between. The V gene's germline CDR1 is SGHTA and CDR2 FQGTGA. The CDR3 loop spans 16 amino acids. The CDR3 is CASSLPPPTQGGEQFF. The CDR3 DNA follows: TGTGCCAGCAGCTTGCCCCCTCCGACTCAGGGAGGTGAGCAGTTCTTC.

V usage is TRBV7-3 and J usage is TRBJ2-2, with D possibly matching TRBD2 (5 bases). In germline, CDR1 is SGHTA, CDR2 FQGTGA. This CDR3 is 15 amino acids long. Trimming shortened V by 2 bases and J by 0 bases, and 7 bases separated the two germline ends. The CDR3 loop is CASSLGGPNTGELFF. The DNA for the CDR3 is TGTGCCAGCAGCTTAGGCGGGCCGAACACCGGGGAGCTGTTTTTT.

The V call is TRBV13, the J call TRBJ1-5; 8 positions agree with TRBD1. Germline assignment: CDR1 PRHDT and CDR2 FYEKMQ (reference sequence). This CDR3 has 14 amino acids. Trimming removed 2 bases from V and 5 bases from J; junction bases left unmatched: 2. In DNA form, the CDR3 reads TGTGCCAGCAGCTTATCAGGGGGCGATCAGCCCCAGCATTTT. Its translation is CASSLSGGDQPQHF.

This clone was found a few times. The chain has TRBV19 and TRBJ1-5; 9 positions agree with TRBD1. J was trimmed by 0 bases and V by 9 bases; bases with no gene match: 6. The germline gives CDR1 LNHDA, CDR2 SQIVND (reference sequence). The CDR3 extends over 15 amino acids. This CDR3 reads CASRDREYSNQPQHF. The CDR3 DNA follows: TGTGCCAGCCGGGACAGGGAATATAGCAATCAGCCCCAGCATTTT.

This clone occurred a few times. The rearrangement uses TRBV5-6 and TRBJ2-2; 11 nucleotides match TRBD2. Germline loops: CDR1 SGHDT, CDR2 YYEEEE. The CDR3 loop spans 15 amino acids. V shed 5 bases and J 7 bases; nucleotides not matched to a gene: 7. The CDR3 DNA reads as TGTGCCAGCAGTTTACTAGCGGGAGTTGGCGGGGAGCTGTTTTTT. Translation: CASSLLAGVGGELFF.